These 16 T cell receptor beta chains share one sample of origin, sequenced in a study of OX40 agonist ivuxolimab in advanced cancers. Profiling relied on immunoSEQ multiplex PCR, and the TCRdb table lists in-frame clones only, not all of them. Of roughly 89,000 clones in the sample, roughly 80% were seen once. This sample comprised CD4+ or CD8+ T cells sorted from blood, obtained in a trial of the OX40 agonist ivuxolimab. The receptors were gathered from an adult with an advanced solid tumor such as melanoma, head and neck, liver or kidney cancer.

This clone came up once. CDR3 in DNA: TGTGCCAGCAGCCAAGAGGGACAGGGCGGAGGCTACACCTTC. Its translation: CASSQEGQGGGYTF. This chain joins TRBV4-2 and TRBJ1-2; 9 bases fit TRBD1. The CDR3 runs to 14 residues. Per the germline V gene, CDR1 is LGHNA and CDR2 is YNFKEQ. With V trimmed by 0 bases and J by 8 bases, 4 bases remained unmatched.

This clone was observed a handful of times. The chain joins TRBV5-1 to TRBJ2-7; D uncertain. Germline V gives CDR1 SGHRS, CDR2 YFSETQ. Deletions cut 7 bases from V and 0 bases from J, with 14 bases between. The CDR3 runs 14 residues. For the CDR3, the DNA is TGCGCCAGCCGAACAGAAGCTAGCTCCTACGAGCAGTACTTC. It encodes CASRTEASSYEQYF.

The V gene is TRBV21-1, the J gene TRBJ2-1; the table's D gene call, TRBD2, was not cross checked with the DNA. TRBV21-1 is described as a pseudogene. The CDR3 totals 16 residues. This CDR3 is CASSKVTAPSYNEQFF. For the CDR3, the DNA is TGTGCCAGCAGCAAAGTTACTGCTCCTTCCTACAATGAGCAGTTCTTC.

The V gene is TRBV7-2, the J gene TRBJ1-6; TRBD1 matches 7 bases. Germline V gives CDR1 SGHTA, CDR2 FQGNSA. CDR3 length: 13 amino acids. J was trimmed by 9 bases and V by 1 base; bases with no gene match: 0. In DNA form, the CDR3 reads TGTGCCAGCAGCTTAGACAGGGGTTCACCCCTCCACTTT. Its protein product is CASSLDRGSPLHF.

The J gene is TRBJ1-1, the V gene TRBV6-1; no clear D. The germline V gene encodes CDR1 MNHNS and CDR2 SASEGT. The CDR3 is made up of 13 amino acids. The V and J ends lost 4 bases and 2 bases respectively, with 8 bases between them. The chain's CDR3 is CASSAVGNTEAFF. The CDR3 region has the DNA TGTGCCAGCAGTGCCGTGGGAAACACTGAAGCTTTCTTT.

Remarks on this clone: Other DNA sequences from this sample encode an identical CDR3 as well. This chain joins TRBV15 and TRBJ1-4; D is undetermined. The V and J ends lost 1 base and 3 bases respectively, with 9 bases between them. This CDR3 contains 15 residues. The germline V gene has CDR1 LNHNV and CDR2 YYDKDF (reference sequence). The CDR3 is CATSRAGQPNEKLFF. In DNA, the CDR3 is TGTGCCACCAGCAGAGCCGGGCAGCCTAATGAAAAACTGTTTTTT.

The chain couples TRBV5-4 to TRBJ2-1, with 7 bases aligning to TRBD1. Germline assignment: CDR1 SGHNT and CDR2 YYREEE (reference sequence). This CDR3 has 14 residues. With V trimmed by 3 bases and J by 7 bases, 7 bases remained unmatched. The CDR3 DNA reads TGTGCCAGCAGCTCGACAGGGAGCACAAATGAGCAGTTCTTC. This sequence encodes CASSSTGSTNEQFF. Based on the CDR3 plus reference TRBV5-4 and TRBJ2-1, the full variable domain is ETGVTQSPTHLIKTRGQQVTLRCSSQSGHNTVSWYQQALGQGPQFIFQYYREEENGRGNFPPRFSGLQFPNYSSELNVNALELDDSALYLCASSSTGSTNEQFFGPGTRLTVL.

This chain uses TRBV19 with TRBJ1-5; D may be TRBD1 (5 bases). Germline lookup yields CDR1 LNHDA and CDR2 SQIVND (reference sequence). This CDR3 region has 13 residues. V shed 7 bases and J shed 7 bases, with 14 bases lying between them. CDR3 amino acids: CASTLKGNQPQHF. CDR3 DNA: TGTGCCAGTACCCTGAAGGGGAACCAGCCCCAGCATTTT.

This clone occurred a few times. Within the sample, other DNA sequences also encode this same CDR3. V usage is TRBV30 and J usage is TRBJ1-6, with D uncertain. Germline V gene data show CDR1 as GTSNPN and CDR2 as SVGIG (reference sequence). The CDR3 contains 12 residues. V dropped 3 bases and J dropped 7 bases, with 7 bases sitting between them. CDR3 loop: CAWRPPNSPLHF. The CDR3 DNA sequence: TGTGCCTGGAGACCTCCGAATTCACCCCTCCACTTT.

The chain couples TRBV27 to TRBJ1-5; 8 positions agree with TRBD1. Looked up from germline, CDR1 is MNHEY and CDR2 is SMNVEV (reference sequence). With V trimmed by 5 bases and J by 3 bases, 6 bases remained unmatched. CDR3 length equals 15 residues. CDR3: CASSPDRGINQPQHF. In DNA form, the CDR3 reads TGTGCCAGCAGTCCTGACAGGGGTATCAATCAGCCCCAGCATTTT.

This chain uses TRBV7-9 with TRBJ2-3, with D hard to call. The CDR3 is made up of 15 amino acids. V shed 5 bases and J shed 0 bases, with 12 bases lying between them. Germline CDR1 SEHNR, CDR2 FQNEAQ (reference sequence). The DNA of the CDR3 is TGTGCCAGCAGCATCACAAGGCGTAGCACAGATACGCAGTATTTT. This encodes CASSITRRSTDTQYF.

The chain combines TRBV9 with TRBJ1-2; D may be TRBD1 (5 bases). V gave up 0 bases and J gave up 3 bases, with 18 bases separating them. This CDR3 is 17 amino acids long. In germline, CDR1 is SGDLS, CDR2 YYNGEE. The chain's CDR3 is CASSVVRDYEHDYGYTF. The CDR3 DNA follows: TGTGCCAGCAGCGTAGTACGGGACTATGAACACGACTATGGCTACACCTTC. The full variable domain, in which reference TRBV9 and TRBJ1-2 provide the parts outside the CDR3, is DSGVTQTPKHLITATGQRVTLRCSPRSGDLSVYWYQQSLDQGLQFLIQYYNGEERAKGNILERFSAQQFPDLHSELNLSSLELGDSALYFCASSVVRDYEHDYGYTFGSGTRLTVV.

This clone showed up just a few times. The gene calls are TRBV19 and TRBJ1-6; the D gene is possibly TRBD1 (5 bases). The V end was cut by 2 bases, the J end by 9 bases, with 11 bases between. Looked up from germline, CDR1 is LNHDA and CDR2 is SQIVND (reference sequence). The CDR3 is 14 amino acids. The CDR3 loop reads CASSIQGRTSPLHF. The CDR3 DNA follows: TGTGCCAGTAGTATACAGGGAAGAACTTCACCCCTCCACTTT.

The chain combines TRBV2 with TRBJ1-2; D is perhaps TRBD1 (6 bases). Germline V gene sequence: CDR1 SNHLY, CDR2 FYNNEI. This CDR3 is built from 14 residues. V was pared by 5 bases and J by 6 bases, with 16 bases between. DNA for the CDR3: TGTGCCAGCAGTACAAAACAGGGTCTGGATGGCTACACCTTC. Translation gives CASSTKQGLDGYTF.

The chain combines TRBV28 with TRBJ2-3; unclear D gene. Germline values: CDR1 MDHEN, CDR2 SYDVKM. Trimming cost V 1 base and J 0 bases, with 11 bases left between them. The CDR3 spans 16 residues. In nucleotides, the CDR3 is TGTGCCAGCAGTTTATTTTGGGGTGCTAGCACAGATACGCAGTATTTT. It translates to CASSLFWGASTDTQYF.

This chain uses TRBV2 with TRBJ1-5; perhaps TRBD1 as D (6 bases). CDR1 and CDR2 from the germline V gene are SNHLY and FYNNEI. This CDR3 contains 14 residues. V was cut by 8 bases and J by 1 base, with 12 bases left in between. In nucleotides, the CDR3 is TGTGCCAGCTCATTACAGGGAAGCAATCAGCCCCAGCATTTT. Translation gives CASSLQGSNQPQHF.